Listed here are 31 T cell receptor beta chains from one sample, sequenced in a study of cytomegalovirus exposure and HLA in healthy donors. The study ran its PCR with 60 Vbeta and 13 Jbeta primers. Profiled with immunoSEQ multiplex PCR; TCRdb holds only in-frame clones, not every one. Altogether about 98,000 clones are present, around three quarters being singletons, with the ten largest covering around 15%. The sequenced sample consisted of PBMCs. These receptors originate from a man aged 55 to 70 in good health and CMV-seropositive.

On this clone: One junction end does not reproduce the germline sequence, and a read error may be involved. The CDR3 spells CVSSYSAGGQYNEQFF. CDR3 nucleotides: TGTGTCAGCAGTTACTCGGCGGGGGGACAATACAATGAGCAGTTCTTC. This chain links TRBV6-5 with TRBJ2-1; 8 bases match TRBD2. The length of the CDR3 is 16 residues. The V gene's germline CDR1 is MNHEY and CDR2 SVGAGI.

In its sample, this clone was seen a few times. The chain joins TRBV5-5 to TRBJ2-2; D remains ambiguous. The CDR3 consists of 12 residues. Germline CDR1 is SGHKS and CDR2 is YYEKEE (reference sequence). V lost 2 bases to trimming and J lost 8 bases, with 7 bases between them. The CDR3 sequence: CASSFTEGELFF. CDR3 bases: TGTGCCAGCAGCTTCACTGAGGGGGAGCTGTTTTTT.

This clone was counted a few times. The chain joins TRBV18 to TRBJ1-1; unclear D gene. Trimming pared 3 bases from V and 0 bases from J, leaving 11 bases between. The germline gives CDR1 KGHSH, CDR2 LQKENI. CDR3 length equals 15 residues. CDR3 protein: CASSPTRSLNTEAFF. For the CDR3, the DNA is TGTGCCAGCTCACCTACTCGGAGCTTGAACACTGAAGCTTTCTTT.

The chain's CDR3 is CASSRTTGTGAREQYF. Here the CDR3 DNA reads TGTGCCAGCAGCCGTACCACCGGGACAGGGGCCAGGGAGCAGTACTTC. The V and J genes are TRBV7-2 and TRBJ2-7; TRBD1 agrees at 10 bases. The V and J ends lost 5 bases and 7 bases, in that order; junction bases with no gene match: 14. The CDR3 is made up of 16 amino acids. The germline V gene encodes CDR1 SGHTA and CDR2 FQGNSA.

The chain uses TRBV6-1 and TRBJ2-2, with D unclear. Germline V gene sequence: CDR1 MNHNS, CDR2 SASEGT. The CDR3 length is 13 residues. V lost 2 bases and J 4 bases, leaving 5 bases between the germline ends. This CDR3 reads CASSEQATGELFF. In DNA, the CDR3 is TGTGCCAGCAGTGAACAAGCCACCGGGGAGCTGTTTTTT.

The chain carries TRBV4-2 and TRBJ2-7; 8 bases match TRBD2. The CDR3 is made up of 17 amino acids. J was trimmed by 3 bases and V by 1 base; bases with no gene match: 11. Germline loops: CDR1 LGHNA, CDR2 YNFKEQ. CDR3: CASSQVRGGAVYYEQYF. The CDR3 DNA reads as TGTGCCAGCAGCCAAGTTCGGGGGGGGGCTGTCTACTACGAGCAGTACTTC.

The V and J genes are TRBV28 and TRBJ2-4, with a weak D call TRBD2 (6 bases). The germline V gene encodes CDR1 MDHEN and CDR2 SYDVKM. Trimming pared 1 base from V and 1 base from J, leaving 14 bases between. This CDR3 has 17 amino acids. CDR3 region: CASSLFGGGTAKNIQYF. CDR3 DNA: TGTGCCAGCAGTTTATTCGGGGGTGGGACGGCCAAAAACATTCAGTACTTC.

This clone has only a few counts. The rearrangement joins TRBV4-1 to TRBJ2-5; 9 positions agree with TRBD1. With V trimmed by 0 bases and J by 1 base, 9 bases remained unmatched. CDR1 is MGHRA, CDR2 YSYEKL, per germline. This CDR3 is 18 amino acids long. CDR3 nucleotides: TGCGCCAGCAGCCAAGACACCTCCGGGACAGGGATCCAAGAGACCCAGTACTTC. Translating it yields CASSQDTSGTGIQETQYF.

The chain combines TRBV27 with TRBJ1-5; 8 nucleotides match TRBD1. The CDR3 runs 15 residues. V lost 3 bases and J lost 9; bases outside the gene matches: 10. Looked up from germline, CDR1 is MNHEY and CDR2 is SMNVEV (reference sequence). The CDR3: CASSFTGGSYRPQHF. The DNA of the CDR3 is TGTGCCAGCAGTTTTACAGGGGGGTCCTATAGGCCCCAGCATTTT.

This chain connects TRBV4-1 to TRBJ2-1; TRBD2 agrees at 11 bases. The CDR3 consists of 16 residues. Looked up from germline, CDR1 is MGHRA and CDR2 is YSYEKL. The V segment lost 1 base and the J segment 6 bases; nucleotides outside the gene matches: 5. CDR3 amino acids: CASSQGTSGGVNEQFF. The CDR3 DNA reads as TGCGCCAGCAGCCAAGGCACTAGCGGGGGAGTCAATGAGCAGTTCTTC.

This clone was seen more than once but under ten times. The V and J genes are TRBV7-6 and TRBJ2-1; no firm D call. The CDR3 has 15 residues. CDR1 and CDR2 (germline): SGHVS, FNYEAQ. Trimming stripped 7 bases from V and 0 bases from J, with 13 bases between. The CDR3 loop reads CASTLGPSSYNEQFF. DNA of the CDR3: TGTGCCAGCACCCTCGGTCCTAGCTCCTACAATGAGCAGTTCTTC.

The genes are TRBV5-6 and TRBJ2-1, with 7 bases matching TRBD2. The CDR3 runs to 14 residues. The trim removed 2 bases at V and 3 bases at J, leaving 2 bases unmatched. CDR1 is SGHDT, CDR2 YYEEEE, per germline. CDR3 residues: CASSFGGFYNEQFF. For the CDR3, the DNA is TGTGCCAGCAGCTTCGGGGGGTTCTACAATGAGCAGTTCTTC.

A few counts support this clone. V usage is TRBV4-2 and J usage is TRBJ2-5; TRBD1 aligns across 8 bases. Trimming at V came to 0 bases and at J to 4 bases, leaving 10 bases not matched to a gene. Germline CDR1 is LGHNA and CDR2 is YNFKEQ. This CDR3 is built from 17 residues. The CDR3 DNA reads as TGTGCCAGCAGCCAAGACCCGCCAGGGGGCGGCGGAGAGACCCAGTACTTC. Translated, it gives CASSQDPPGGGGETQYF.

V gene TRBV27 combines with J gene TRBJ1-2; the D is unclear. The CDR3 has 18 residues. Trimming left V 2 bases short and J 3 bases short, with 22 bases between. The germline V gene has CDR1 MNHEY and CDR2 SMNVEV (reference sequence). The CDR3 nucleotides read TGTGCCAGCAGTTTAACCCAGAAGGAGAGCTCACCCCACTATGGCTACACCTTC. Encoded protein: CASSLTQKESSPHYGYTF.

Details on this clone: Sequence at one end of the junction differs from germline and may be a read error. The chain carries TRBV7-9 and TRBJ2-1; TRBD2 matches at 9 bases. CDR3 length equals 16 residues. Germline V gene lookup returns CDR1 SEHNR and CDR2 FQNEAQ (reference sequence). Written as DNA, the CDR3 is TGTTCCAGCAGCTTAGTGCCTAGCGGGGTAGACAATGAGCAGTTCTTC. It is translated as CSSSLVPSGVDNEQFF.

The gene calls are TRBV5-5 and TRBJ2-7, with 9 nucleotides matching TRBD2. The CDR3 has 17 residues. Germline trimming cut 0 bases from V and 6 bases from J; bases unmatched to any gene: 13. Germline V gives CDR1 SGHKS, CDR2 YYEKEE (reference sequence). Written as DNA, the CDR3 is TGTGCCAGCAGCTTGGCCTATTCTCGGACTAGCGTTTTCGAGCAGTACTTC. This translates into CASSLAYSRTSVFEQYF.

The chain has TRBV7-3 and TRBJ2-1, with D possibly being TRBD2 (6 bases). The length of the CDR3 is 15 residues. The V end was cut by 5 bases, the J end by 4 bases, with 15 bases between. CDR1 is SGHTA, CDR2 FQGTGA, per germline. The CDR3 DNA reads TGTGCCAGCAGCCCAACAGGAGGGATATACAATGAGCAGTTCTTC. Encoded protein: CASSPTGGIYNEQFF.

The chain combines TRBV7-9 with TRBJ1-6; possibly TRBD1 for D (5 bases). Trimming took off 5 bases at V and 8 bases at J, with 16 bases between the two ends. CDR1 and CDR2 (germline): SEHNR, FQNEAQ (reference sequence). CDR3 length: 15 residues. The CDR3 is CASSRQLSEDSPLHF. The DNA of the CDR3 is TGTGCCAGCAGCCGACAGCTAAGTGAGGATTCACCCCTCCACTTT.

This chain links TRBV5-1 with TRBJ2-4; possibly TRBD1 for D (6 bases). The germline V gene has CDR1 SGHRS and CDR2 YFSETQ. This CDR3 has 16 residues. Trimming removed 0 bases at V and 7 bases at J, with 17 bases between. CDR3 in amino acids: CASSLGGTLRGNIQYF. The CDR3 DNA reads as TGCGCCAGCAGCTTGGGGGGGACATTGAGGGGGAACATTCAGTACTTC. The full variable domain, its missing parts supplied by reference TRBV5-1 and TRBJ2-4, is KAGVTQTPRYLIKTRGQQVTLSCSPISGHRSVSWYQQTPGQGLQFLFEYFSETQRNKGNFPGRFSGRQFSNSRSEMNVSTLELGDSALYLCASSLGGTLRGNIQYFGAGTRLSVL.

Of note for this clone: One end of the junction varies from germline; a read error may be responsible. The chain joins TRBV7-3 to TRBJ2-1, with 8 positions matching TRBD2. The CDR3 extends over 14 amino acids. Germline V lookup: CDR1 SGHTA, CDR2 FQGTGA. The CDR3 DNA follows: TGTGCCAGCAGCTCGGGACTAGGGTACACTGAGCAGTTCTTC. Its protein is CASSSGLGYTEQFF.

This clone was observed a handful of times. The V call is TRBV18, the J call TRBJ1-5, with TRBD1 as a possible D gene (5 bases). The CDR3 consists of 13 residues. The germline gives CDR1 KGHSH, CDR2 LQKENI. Trimming shortened V by 5 bases and J by 11 bases, and 16 bases separated the two germline ends. The CDR3 spells CASSAGPSVTQHF. CDR3 nucleotides: TGTGCCAGCTCAGCAGGGCCCAGTGTTACCCAGCATTTT.

The chain is built from TRBV9 and TRBJ1-2; 7 positions match TRBD1. J was trimmed by 8 bases and V by 4 bases; bases with no gene match: 11. The V gene's germline CDR1 is SGDLS and CDR2 YYNGEE. The CDR3 spans 14 residues. The CDR3 sequence is CASSSQGGTSGYTF. The CDR3 DNA is TGTGCCAGCAGCTCCCAGGGGGGAACGAGCGGCTACACCTTC. The whole variable domain, remainder taken from reference TRBV9 and TRBJ1-2, is DSGVTQTPKHLITATGQRVTLRCSPRSGDLSVYWYQQSLDQGLQFLIQYYNGEERAKGNILERFSAQQFPDLHSELNLSSLELGDSALYFCASSSQGGTSGYTFGSGTRLTVV.

V usage is TRBV19 and J usage is TRBJ1-1, with TRBD1 as a possible D gene (6 bases). Looked up from germline, CDR1 is LNHDA and CDR2 is SQIVND (reference sequence). CDR3 length equals 14 residues. V lost 6 bases, J lost 4 bases, and 15 bases lay in between. The CDR3 spells CASSPTGWVTEAFF. In DNA form, the CDR3 reads TGTGCCAGTAGCCCCACAGGGTGGGTCACTGAAGCTTTCTTT.

The DNA for the CDR3 is TGTGCCAGCGGCGACAGGGGAGGCACAGATACGCAGTATTTT. Protein sequence: CASGDRGGTDTQYF. The rearrangement links TRBV6-1 to TRBJ2-3; TRBD1 matches 8 bases. Germline trimming cut 8 bases from V and 1 base from J; bases unmatched to any gene: 5. Germline V gene lookup returns CDR1 MNHNS and CDR2 SASEGT. CDR3 length equals 14 residues.

This clone was seen a handful of times. The genes are TRBV27 and TRBJ1-2; tentatively, D is TRBD1 (6 bases). Looked up from germline, CDR1 is MNHEY and CDR2 is SMNVEV (reference sequence). With 5 bases removed from V and 8 bases from J, the gap between germline ends came to 15 bases. CDR3 length: 13 amino acids. CDR3 sequence reads: CASSRSGGGGYTF. CDR3 DNA: TGTGCCAGCAGTCGGTCCGGCGGGGGCGGCTACACCTTC.

The V and J genes are TRBV10-3 and TRBJ2-2; 8 positions match TRBD2. Unmatched junction bases numbered 2, after V lost 10 bases and J lost 4 bases. The CDR3 contains 12 residues. Looked up from germline, CDR1 is ENHRY and CDR2 is SYGVKD. This chain's CDR3 is CATGGGTGELFF. CDR3 coding DNA: TGTGCCACCGGGGGGGGCACCGGGGAGCTGTTTTTT.

This clone was seen once. The rearrangement joins TRBV18 to TRBJ2-3, with 14 bases that match TRBD2. The J segment lost 1 base and the V segment lost 3 bases, leaving 0 bases of the junction unmatched. Looked up from germline, CDR1 is KGHSH and CDR2 is LQKENI. This CDR3 is 16 amino acids long. The CDR3 reads CASSPGLAGGTDTQYF. DNA for the CDR3: TGTGCCAGCTCACCGGGACTAGCGGGGGGCACAGATACGCAGTATTTT.

The chain joins TRBV18 to TRBJ1-2, with 12 bases identical to TRBD1. Trimming at V came to 3 bases and at J to 6 bases, leaving 8 bases not matched to a gene. The germline V gene encodes CDR1 KGHSH and CDR2 LQKENI. This CDR3 has 16 residues. CDR3: CASSPGTGQGADGYTF. For the CDR3, the DNA is TGTGCCAGCTCACCGGGCACGGGACAGGGGGCTGATGGCTACACCTTC. Based on the CDR3 plus reference TRBV18 and TRBJ1-2, the full variable domain is NAGVMQNPRHLVRRRGQEARLRCSPMKGHSHVYWYRQLPEEGLKFMVYLQKENIIDESGMPKERFSAEFPKEGPSILRIQQVVRGDSAAYFCASSPGTGQGADGYTFGSGTRLTVV.

A few counts support this clone. DNA of the CDR3: TGTGCCAGCAGCTTCGGCACTGAAGCTTTCTTT. This encodes CASSFGTEAFF. The rearrangement uses TRBV7-9 and TRBJ1-1, with D unresolved. CDR3 length: 11 residues. The ends were cut back, 3 bases at V and 4 bases at J, with 3 bases in the middle. The V gene's germline CDR1 is SEHNR and CDR2 FQNEAQ (reference sequence).

The chain joins TRBV4-3 to TRBJ2-7; 8 positions agree with TRBD1. The CDR3 has 17 amino acids. Unmatched junction bases numbered 17, after V lost 0 bases and J lost 10 bases. Looked up from germline, CDR1 is LGHNA and CDR2 is YSLEER. CDR3 amino acids: CASSQEAAPGGEGEQYF. The CDR3 region has the DNA TGCGCCAGCAGCCAAGAAGCGGCTCCAGGGGGCGAGGGAGAACAGTACTTC.

This clone was counted once. This chain joins TRBV19 and TRBJ2-5, with TRBD2 as a possible D gene (6 bases). The V gene lost 2 bases and the J gene lost 5 bases, with 12 bases spanning the gap. Germline values: CDR1 LNHDA, CDR2 SQIVND (reference sequence). This CDR3 is 14 amino acids long. The DNA of the CDR3 is TGTGCCAGTAGTATAATAGGGACTGGGGAGACCCAGTACTTC. As protein: CASSIIGTGETQYF.